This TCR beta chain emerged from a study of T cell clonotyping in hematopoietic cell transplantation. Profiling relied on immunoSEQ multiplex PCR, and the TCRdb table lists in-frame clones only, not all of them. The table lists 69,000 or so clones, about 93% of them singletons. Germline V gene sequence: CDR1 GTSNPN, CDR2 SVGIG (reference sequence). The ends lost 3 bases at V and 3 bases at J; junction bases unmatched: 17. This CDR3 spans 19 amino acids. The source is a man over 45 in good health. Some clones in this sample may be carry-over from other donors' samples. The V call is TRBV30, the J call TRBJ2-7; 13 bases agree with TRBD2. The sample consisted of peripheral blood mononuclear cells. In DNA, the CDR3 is TGTGCCTGGAGACAGGGGGCATTTACTAGCGGGAGGGATATCTACGAGCAGTACTTC. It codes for CAWRQGAFTSGRDIYEQYF.